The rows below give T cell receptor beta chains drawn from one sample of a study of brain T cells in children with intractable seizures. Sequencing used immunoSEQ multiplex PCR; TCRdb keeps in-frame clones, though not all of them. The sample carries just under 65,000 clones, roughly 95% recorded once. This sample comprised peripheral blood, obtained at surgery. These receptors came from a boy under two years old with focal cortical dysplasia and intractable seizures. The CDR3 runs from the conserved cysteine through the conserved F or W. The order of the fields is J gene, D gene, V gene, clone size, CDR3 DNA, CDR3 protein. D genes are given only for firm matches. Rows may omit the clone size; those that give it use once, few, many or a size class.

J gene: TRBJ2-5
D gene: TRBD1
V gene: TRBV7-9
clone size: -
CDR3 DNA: TGTGCCAGCAGCTTAGCAGGAGCAGGGGGCGCCGAGACCCAGTACTTC
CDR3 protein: CASSLAGAGGAETQYF

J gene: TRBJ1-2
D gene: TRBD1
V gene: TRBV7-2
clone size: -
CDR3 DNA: TGTGCCAGCAGCGAGAATTACCGGGACAGGGGGTCCTCTTCCTATGGCTACACCTTC
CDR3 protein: CASSENYRDRGSSSYGYTF

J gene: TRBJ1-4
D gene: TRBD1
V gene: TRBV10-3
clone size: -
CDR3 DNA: TGTGCCATCAGTGAAACCGACAGGGATAATGAAAAACTGTTTTTT
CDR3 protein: CAISETDRDNEKLFF

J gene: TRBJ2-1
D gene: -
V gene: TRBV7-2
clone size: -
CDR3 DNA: TGTGCCAGCAGCTTAGCCGCGGGATGGTACAATGAGCAGTTCTTC
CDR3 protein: CASSLAAGWYNEQFF

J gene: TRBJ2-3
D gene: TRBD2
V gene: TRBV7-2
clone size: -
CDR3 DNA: TGTGCCAGCAGCTTAGTGCTGACTAGCGTGGGAGATACGCAGTATTTT
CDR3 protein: CASSLVLTSVGDTQYF

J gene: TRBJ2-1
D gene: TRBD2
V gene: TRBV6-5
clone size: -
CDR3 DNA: TGTGCCAGCAGGGGACTAGCGGGAGTATTAAATGAGCAGTTCTTC
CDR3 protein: CASRGLAGVLNEQFF

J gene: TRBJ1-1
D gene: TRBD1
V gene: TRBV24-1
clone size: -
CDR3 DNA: TGTGCCACCAGTGATTTGCCGCCAACAAGCCCTTCGCTTAGGGGGCCTGGGACTGAAGCTTTCTTT
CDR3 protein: CATSDLPPTSPSLRGPGTEAFF

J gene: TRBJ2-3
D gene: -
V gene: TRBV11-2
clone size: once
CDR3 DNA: TGTGCCAGCAGCCGTGACGGGCGGGGTAGCACAGATACGCAGTATTTT
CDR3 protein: CASSRDGRGSTDTQYF

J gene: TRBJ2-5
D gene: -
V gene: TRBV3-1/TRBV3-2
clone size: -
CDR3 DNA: TGTGCCAGCAGCCCCCTGGCTGGAGGGCAGGAGACCCAGTACTTC
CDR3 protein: CASSPLAGGQETQYF

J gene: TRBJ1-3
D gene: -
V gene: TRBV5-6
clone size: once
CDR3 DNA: TGTGCCAGCAGCTTGTCGGCCGGGGATGTGGGAAACACCATATATTTT
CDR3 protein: CASSLSAGDVGNTIYF

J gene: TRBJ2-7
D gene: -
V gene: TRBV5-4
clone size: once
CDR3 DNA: TGTGCCAGCAGCCTGGAAGTGGGCGAGCAGTACTTC
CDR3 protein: CASSLEVGEQYF

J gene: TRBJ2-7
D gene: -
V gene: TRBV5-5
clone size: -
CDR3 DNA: TGTGCCAGCAGCTTGGGCAGGCGAGATAATACCTACGAGCAGTACTTC
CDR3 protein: CASSLGRRDNTYEQYF

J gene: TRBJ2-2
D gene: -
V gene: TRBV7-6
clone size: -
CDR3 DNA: TGTGCCAGCAGCAATAACCCTAGGTTTCGGAACACCGGGGAGCTGTTTTTT
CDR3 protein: CASSNNPRFRNTGELFF

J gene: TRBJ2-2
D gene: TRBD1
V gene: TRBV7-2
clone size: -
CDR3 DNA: TGTGCCAGCAGCTCCAACAGGGGGGACACCGGGGAGCTGTTTTTT
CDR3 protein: CASSSNRGDTGELFF

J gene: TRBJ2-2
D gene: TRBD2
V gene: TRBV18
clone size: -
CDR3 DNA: TGTGCCAGCTCACGGCCTAAACGGGCTAGCGGGAGAGACACCGGGGAGCTGTTTTTT
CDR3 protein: CASSRPKRASGRDTGELFF

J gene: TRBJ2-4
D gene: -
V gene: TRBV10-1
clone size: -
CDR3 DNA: TGCGCCAGCAGTGACGACGGGTTAGCCAAAAACATTCAGTACTTC
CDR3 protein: CASSDDGLAKNIQYF

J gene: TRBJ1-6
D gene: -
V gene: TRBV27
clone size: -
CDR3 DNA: TGTGCCAGCAGTTCTCCGCCCGACTGGGGTCGGGATAGATCACCCCTCCACTTT
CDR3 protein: CASSSPPDWGRDRSPLHF

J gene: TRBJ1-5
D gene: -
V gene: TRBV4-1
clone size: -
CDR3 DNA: TGCGCCAGCAGCCAAAGTGGGGGGGGCACCCAGCCCCAGCATTTT
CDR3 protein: CASSQSGGGTQPQHF

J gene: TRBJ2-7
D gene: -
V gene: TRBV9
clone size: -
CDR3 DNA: TGTGCCAGCAGCGTAGACACCCTCTCCTACGAGCAGTACTTC
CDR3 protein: CASSVDTLSYEQYF

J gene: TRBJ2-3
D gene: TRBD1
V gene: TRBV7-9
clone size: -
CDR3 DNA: TGTGCCAGCAGCGCTCGGACAGGCGGCACCACAGATACGCAGTATTTT
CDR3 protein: CASSARTGGTTDTQYF

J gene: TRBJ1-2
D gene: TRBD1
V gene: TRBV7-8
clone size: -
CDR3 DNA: TGTGCCAGCAGCTTGGGGACAGGACACTATGGCTACACCTTC
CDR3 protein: CASSLGTGHYGYTF

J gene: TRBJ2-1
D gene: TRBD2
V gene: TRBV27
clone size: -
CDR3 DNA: TGTGCCAGCAGTGGGGGACTAGTTGTGTGGTATGAGCAGTTCTTC
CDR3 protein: CASSGGLVVWYEQFF

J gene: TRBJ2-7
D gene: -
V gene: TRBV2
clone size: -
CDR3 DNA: TGTGCCAGCAGTGAAAGGGCCGATTCCTACGAGCAGTACTTC
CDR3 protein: CASSERADSYEQYF

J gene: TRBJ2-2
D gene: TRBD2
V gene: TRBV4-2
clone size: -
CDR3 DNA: TGTGCCAGCAGCCAAGAATCTAGCGGGAGGACGTACACCGGGGAGCTGTTTTTT
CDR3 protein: CASSQESSGRTYTGELFF

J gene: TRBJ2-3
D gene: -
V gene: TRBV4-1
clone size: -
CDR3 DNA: TGCGCCAGCAGCCAAGATCACTACTCCACAGATACGCAGTATTTT
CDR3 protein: CASSQDHYSTDTQYF

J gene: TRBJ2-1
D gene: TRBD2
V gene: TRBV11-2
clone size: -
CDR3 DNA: TGTGCCAGCAGAGGTACCGGGACTAGCGTATGGAATGAGCAGTTCTTC
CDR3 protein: CASRGTGTSVWNEQFF

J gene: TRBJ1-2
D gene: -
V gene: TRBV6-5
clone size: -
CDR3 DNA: TGTGCCAGCAGTTACTTTGGTCAACTGGCCTATGGCTACACCTTC
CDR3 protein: CASSYFGQLAYGYTF

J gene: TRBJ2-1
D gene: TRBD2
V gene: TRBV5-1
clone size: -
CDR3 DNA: TGCGCCAGCAGCTTAACCGTCGGCGGGGGGGCGTACAATGAGCAGTTCTTC
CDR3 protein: CASSLTVGGGAYNEQFF

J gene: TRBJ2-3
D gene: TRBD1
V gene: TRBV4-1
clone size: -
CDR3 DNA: TGCGCCAGCAGCCTACGCGAAACAGGGGGCCAAGCAGATACGCAGTATTTT
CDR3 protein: CASSLRETGGQADTQYF

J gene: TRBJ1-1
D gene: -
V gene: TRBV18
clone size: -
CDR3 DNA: TGTGCCAGCTCACTTGGATTGCCCGAACGCGGAGCTTTCTTT
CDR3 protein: CASSLGLPERGAFF

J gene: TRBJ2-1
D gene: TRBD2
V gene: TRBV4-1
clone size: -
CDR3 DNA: TGCGCCAGCAGCCCATGGGCGGCGGGAGAGTCCTACAATGAGCAGTTCTTC
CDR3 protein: CASSPWAAGESYNEQFF

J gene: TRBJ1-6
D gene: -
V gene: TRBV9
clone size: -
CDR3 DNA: TGTGCCAGCAGCGTCCGGGGCGATAATTCACCCCTCCACTTT
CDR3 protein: CASSVRGDNSPLHF

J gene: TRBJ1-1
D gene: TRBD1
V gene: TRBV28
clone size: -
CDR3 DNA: TGTGCCAGCAGTACCAGGGGGAGGAACACTGAAGCTTTCTTT
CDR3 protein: CASSTRGRNTEAFF

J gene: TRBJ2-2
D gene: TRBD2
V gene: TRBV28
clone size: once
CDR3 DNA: TGTGCCAGCAACGAGCGGGAGGGCGGCAGCGGGGAGCTGTTTTTT
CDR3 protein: CASNEREGGSGELFF

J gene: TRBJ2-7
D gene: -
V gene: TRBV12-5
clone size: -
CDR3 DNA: TGTGCTAGTGGTTTGGGGCTGTCCTACGAGCAGTACTTC
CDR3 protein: CASGLGLSYEQYF

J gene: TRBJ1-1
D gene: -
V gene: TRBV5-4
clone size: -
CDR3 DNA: TGTGCCAGCAGCTTGGCAGGGAAGACTGAAGCTTTCTTT
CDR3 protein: CASSLAGKTEAFF

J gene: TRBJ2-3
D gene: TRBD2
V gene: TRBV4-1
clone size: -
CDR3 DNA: TGCGCCAGCAGCCAAGTAGGCAGCGGGAGATACGTGGATACGCAGTATTTT
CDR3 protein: CASSQVGSGRYVDTQYF

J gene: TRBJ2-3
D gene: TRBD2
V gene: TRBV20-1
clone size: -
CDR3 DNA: TGCAGTGCTAGTTCCCTAGCGGGGAAGGGGACGCAGTATTTT
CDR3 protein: CSASSLAGKGTQYF

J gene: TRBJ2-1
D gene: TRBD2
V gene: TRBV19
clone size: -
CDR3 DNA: TGTGCCAGTAGTATTCGGAGCAGCGGGAGGGTCCATGAGCAGTTCTTC
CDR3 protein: CASSIRSSGRVHEQFF

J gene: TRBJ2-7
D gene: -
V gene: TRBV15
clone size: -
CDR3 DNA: TGTGCCACCAGCAGAGGTGCAGGTCCCGGCTACGAGCAGTACTTC
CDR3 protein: CATSRGAGPGYEQYF

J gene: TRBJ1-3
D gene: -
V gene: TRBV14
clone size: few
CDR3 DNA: TGTGCCAGCAGCCAAGTCGTCACAGCAGGAAACACCATATATTTT
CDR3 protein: CASSQVVTAGNTIYF

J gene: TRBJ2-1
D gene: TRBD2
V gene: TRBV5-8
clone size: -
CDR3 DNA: TGTGCCAGCAGCCCTAAACAACTAGCGGGAATTTACAATGAGCAGTTCTTC
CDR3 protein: CASSPKQLAGIYNEQFF

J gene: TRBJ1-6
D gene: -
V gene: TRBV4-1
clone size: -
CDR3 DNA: TGCGCCAGCAGCCAAGATTTGCAGGGAGTCCAGAGCTCCTATAATTCACCCCTCCACTTT
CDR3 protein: CASSQDLQGVQSSYNSPLHF

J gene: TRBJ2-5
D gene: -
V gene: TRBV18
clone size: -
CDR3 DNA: TGTGCCAGCTCCCTAAGGGGAGAGACCCAGTACTTC
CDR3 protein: CASSLRGETQYF

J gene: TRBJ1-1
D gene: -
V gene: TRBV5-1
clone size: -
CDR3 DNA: TGCGCCAGCAGCCCCCAGAGGGACACTGAAGCTTTCTTT
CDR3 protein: CASSPQRDTEAFF

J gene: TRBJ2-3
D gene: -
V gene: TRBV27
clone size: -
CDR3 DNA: TGTGCCAGCAGTTTAGTGGGAAGGGCAGATACGCAGTATTTT
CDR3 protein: CASSLVGRADTQYF

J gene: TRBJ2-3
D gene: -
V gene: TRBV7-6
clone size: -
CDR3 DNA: TGTGCCAGCAGCTTCACGGGGACTACAGATACGCAGTATTTT
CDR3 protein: CASSFTGTTDTQYF

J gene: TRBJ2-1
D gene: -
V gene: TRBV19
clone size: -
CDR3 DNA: TGTGCCAGTTCACCCTTGAATGAGCAGTTCTTC
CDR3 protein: CASSPLNEQFF

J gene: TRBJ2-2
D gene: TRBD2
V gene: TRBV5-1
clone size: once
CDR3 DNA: TGCGCCAGCAGCGGGCTAGCGGGCACCGGGGAGCTGTTTTTT
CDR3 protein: CASSGLAGTGELFF

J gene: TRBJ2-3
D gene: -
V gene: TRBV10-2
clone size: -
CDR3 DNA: TGCGCCAGCAGGGACCGAGGCCGCACAGATACGCAGTATTTT
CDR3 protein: CASRDRGRTDTQYF

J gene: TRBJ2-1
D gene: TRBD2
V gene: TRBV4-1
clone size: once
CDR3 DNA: TGCGCCAGCAGCCCCCCCGGGGGGAGGAAAACCTACAATGAGCAGTTCTTC
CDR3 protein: CASSPPGGRKTYNEQFF

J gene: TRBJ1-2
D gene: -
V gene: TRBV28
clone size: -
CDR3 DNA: TGTGCCAGCAGTTTGGGCATCTCGGGGGCCTATGGCTACACCTTC
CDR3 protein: CASSLGISGAYGYTF

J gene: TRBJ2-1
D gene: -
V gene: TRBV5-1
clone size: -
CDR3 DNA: TGCGCCAGCAGCTTGGAGTGGGCTCACTACAATGAGCAGTTCTTC
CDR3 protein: CASSLEWAHYNEQFF